The next 10 T cell receptor beta chains were all read from a single sample in a study of cytomegalovirus exposure and HLA in healthy donors. Primers: 60 Vbeta forward and 13 Jbeta reverse. Sequenced by immunoSEQ multiplex PCR; TCRdb stores in-frame clones only, minus some. This table has 150,000 to 200,000 clones, approximately 88% appearing once. Material for sequencing was PBMCs. The source is a woman between 18 and 30 years old in good health and CMV-seronegative.

This clone was observed once. This chain connects TRBV6-5 to TRBJ2-1; D is perhaps TRBD2 (6 bases). Trimming pared 6 bases from V and 5 bases from J, leaving 14 bases between. Germline CDR1 is MNHEY and CDR2 is SVGAGI. The CDR3 is 14 amino acids. CDR3 DNA sequence: TGTGCCAGCAGAAGGGACTCACTAAACAATGAGCAGTTCTTC. Residues: CASRRDSLNNEQFF.

The genes are TRBV28 and TRBJ1-1; 9 bases are shared with TRBD1. This CDR3 comprises 17 residues. V shed 3 bases and J 8 bases; nucleotides not matched to a gene: 16. CDR1 is MDHEN and CDR2 is SYDVKM in the germline V gene. The DNA for the CDR3 is TGTGCCAGCAGTTTCGCCCCGGGGCTCGGGGACAGGGAGGAAGCTTTCTTT. Encoded protein: CASSFAPGLGDREEAFF.

V is TRBV28 and J is TRBJ2-5, with a tentative D call TRBD2 (6 bases). Matching the DNA end better, TRBJ2-7 makes the J call doubtful. The germline V gene has CDR1 MDHEN and CDR2 SYDVKM. The CDR3 contains 11 residues. CDR3 nucleotide sequence: TGTGCCAGCAGTAGGGGAGGCGAGCAGTACTTC. This codes for CASSRGGEQYF.

The chain is built from TRBV19 and TRBJ2-2; 11 nucleotides line up with TRBD1. Germline V CDR1 and CDR2: LNHDA, SQIVND (reference sequence). This CDR3 has 14 amino acids. V was pared by 9 bases and J by 4 bases, with 4 bases of the junction left unmatched. The CDR3 reads CASADRGLTGELFF. The CDR3 bases are TGTGCCAGCGCGGACAGGGGGCTCACCGGGGAGCTGTTTTTT. Drawing the rest from reference TRBV19 and TRBJ2-2, the complete variable domain is DGGITQSPKYLFRKEGQNVTLSCEQNLNHDAMYWYRQDPGQGLRLIYYSQIVNDFQKGDIAEGYSVSREKKESFPLTVTSAQKNPTAFYLCASADRGLTGELFFGEGSRLTVL.

The chain recombines TRBV5-4 with TRBJ1-1; the D gene is possibly TRBD1 (5 bases). The CDR3 is 15 residues long. Deletions cut 0 bases from V and 6 bases from J, with 15 bases between. Germline loops: CDR1 SGHNT, CDR2 YYREEE (reference sequence). The CDR3 sequence: CASSLELRGGAEAFF. CDR3 nucleotide sequence: TGTGCCAGCAGCTTGGAACTAAGGGGCGGGGCTGAAGCTTTCTTT.

This sequence joins TRBV19 and TRBJ1-2; D may be TRBD1 (5 bases). Germline lookup yields CDR1 LNHDA and CDR2 SQIVND (reference sequence). There are 15 residues in the CDR3. The V and J ends lost 3 bases and 1 base respectively, with 12 bases between them. The CDR3 sequence is CASSMEGAYNYGYTF. The CDR3 DNA sequence: TGTGCCAGTAGTATGGAAGGGGCCTATAACTATGGCTACACCTTC.

V is TRBV19 and J is TRBJ2-7; 7 bases are a match to TRBD2. There are 15 residues in the CDR3. Germline V gene sequence: CDR1 LNHDA, CDR2 SQIVND (reference sequence). Trimming removed 1 base from V and 3 bases from J; junction bases left unmatched: 6. The CDR3 protein is CASSIAEAGHYEQYF. The CDR3 region has the DNA TGTGCCAGTAGTATAGCAGAAGCGGGGCACTACGAGCAGTACTTC.

This rearrangement joins TRBV7-2 to TRBJ2-7; D is possibly TRBD1 (5 bases). V was pared by 7 bases and J by 2 bases, with 21 bases between. The CDR3 consists of 16 residues. Germline lookup yields CDR1 SGHTA and CDR2 FQGNSA. CDR3 sequence (DNA): TGTGCCAGCACCCACCGCCAGGGCAGAGGAGCCTACGAGCAGTACTTC. Protein: CASTHRQGRGAYEQYF.

This clone came up many times. As DNA, the CDR3 is TGCAGCTCCAAGGGGGTAGGGAACTATGGCTACACCTTC. This codes for CSSKGVGNYGYTF. The gene calls are TRBV29-1 and TRBJ1-2, with D perhaps TRBD1 (6 bases). CDR3 length: 13 amino acids. CDR1 SQVTM and CDR2 ANQGSEA come from the germline V gene. V was clipped by 8 bases and J by 2 bases, with 15 bases between them.

The chain combines TRBV30 with TRBJ2-3; 7 positions match TRBD2. The CDR3 has 16 residues. Trimming at V came to 3 bases and at J to 5 bases, leaving 14 bases not matched to a gene. The germline V gene has CDR1 GTSNPN and CDR2 SVGIG (reference sequence). The CDR3 protein is CAWRRVSSGAGDTQYF. In nucleotides, the CDR3 is TGTGCCTGGAGACGGGTTTCAAGCGGGGCCGGAGATACGCAGTATTTT.